One and the same sample provided the 21 T cell receptor beta chains below, sequenced in a study of technical replicates of blood from four donors. Measured with immunoSEQ multiplex PCR; TCRdb has only the in-frame clones, and not every one. The table has 50,000 to 70,000 clones, 91% seen once; the top ten hold about 3.8%. Specimen: PBMCs. These receptors were obtained from a human donor in good health. Some clones in this sample may be carry-over from other donors' samples.

The genes are TRBV4-3 and TRBJ1-1; D is perhaps TRBD1 (6 bases). The CDR3 runs to 16 residues. V was pared by 0 bases and J by 1 base, with 12 bases between. From germline, CDR1 is LGHNA and CDR2 YSLEER. The CDR3 sequence: CASSQDRAGENTEAFF. CDR3 nucleotide sequence: TGCGCCAGCAGCCAAGATAGGGCAGGGGAGAACACTGAAGCTTTCTTT.

The V call is TRBV29-1, the J call TRBJ2-7; D gene ambiguous. CDR3 length: 11 amino acids. The germline V and J ends were trimmed by 5 bases and 2 bases, with 7 bases remaining between them. From germline, CDR1 is SQVTM and CDR2 ANQGSEA. The CDR3 bases are TGCAGCGTTATAGTTACCTACGAGCAGTACTTC. Translated, it gives CSVIVTYEQYF.

CDR3 nucleotides: TGTGCCAGCAGTTTGGCCCGGACTAGCGGGACAGATACGCAGTATTTT. Its translation is CASSLARTSGTDTQYF. The gene calls are TRBV28 and TRBJ2-3, with 11 bases lining up with TRBD2. The CDR3 runs to 16 residues. Germline V lookup: CDR1 MDHEN, CDR2 SYDVKM. V shed 3 bases, J shed 3 bases, and the junction held 5 bases outside the gene matches. Together with reference TRBV28 and TRBJ2-3, the CDR3 gives the full variable domain: DVKVTQSSRYLVKRTGEKVFLECVQDMDHENMFWYRQDPGLGLRLIYFSYDVKMKEKGDIPEGYSVSREKKERFSLILESASTNQTSMYLCASSLARTSGTDTQYFGPGTRLTVL.

This clone was detected once. For the CDR3, the DNA is TGTGCCAGCAGTGCAACCGGGACTAGCACATACGAGCAGTACTTC. This sequence encodes CASSATGTSTYEQYF. This rearrangement joins TRBV6-1 to TRBJ2-7, with 9 bases fitting TRBD2. The ends lost 4 bases at V and 4 bases at J; junction bases unmatched: 8. This CDR3 contains 15 residues. The germline V gene has CDR1 MNHNS and CDR2 SASEGT.

The chain is built from TRBV4-2 and TRBJ2-2, with D maybe TRBD2 (5 bases). Trimming left V 3 bases short and J 0 bases short, with 14 bases between. Germline CDR1 and CDR2: LGHNA and YNFKEQ. This CDR3 has 17 residues. For the CDR3, the DNA is TGTGCCAGCAGCCAGGAGGTACGCGGTGCGAACACCGGGGAGCTGTTTTTT. Amino acid sequence: CASSQEVRGANTGELFF.

The chain joins TRBV10-3 to TRBJ2-3; a weak D match, TRBD2 (5 bases). Trimming took off 6 bases at V and 2 bases at J, with 12 bases between the two ends. This CDR3 comprises 14 residues. The germline gives CDR1 ENHRY, CDR2 SYGVKD. This CDR3 is CAIRGLADTDTQYF. The CDR3 DNA reads TGTGCCATCAGAGGGCTAGCAGACACAGATACGCAGTATTTT.

The chain joins TRBV19 to TRBJ2-7, with a possible D match to TRBD2 (6 bases). Germline CDR1 LNHDA, CDR2 SQIVND (reference sequence). This CDR3 is built from 15 residues. The ends were cut back, 6 bases at V and 4 bases at J, with 19 bases in the middle. CDR3 residues: CASSIKTGGAYEQYF. CDR3 DNA: TGTGCCAGTAGCATAAAAACCGGGGGAGCGTACGAGCAGTACTTC.

The V gene is TRBV15, the J gene TRBJ2-3; D is possibly TRBD1 (5 bases). Trimming took off 5 bases at V and 2 bases at J, with 17 bases between the two ends. Looked up from germline, CDR1 is LNHNV and CDR2 is YYDKDF (reference sequence). The CDR3 has 16 residues. CDR3 loop: CATSAGKRQNTDTQYF. The CDR3, as DNA: TGTGCCACCAGCGCCGGCAAGCGACAGAACACAGATACGCAGTATTTT.

J is TRBJ1-5 and V is TRBV29-1; tentatively, D is TRBD1 (5 bases). The CDR3 has 14 amino acids. V gave up 5 bases and J gave up 5 bases, with 16 bases separating them. Germline CDR1 reads SQVTM; CDR2 reads ANQGSEA. The CDR3 DNA reads TGCAGCGTTCGGGGGTTGGGGTCGGATCAGCCCCAGCATTTT. Translating it yields CSVRGLGSDQPQHF.

In the case of this clone: Other DNA sequences in the sample encode the same CDR3. The rearrangement joins TRBV4-3 to TRBJ2-7; 7 bases are shared with TRBD2. The V segment lost 0 bases and the J segment 1 base; nucleotides outside the gene matches: 6. This CDR3 has 16 amino acids. Looked up from germline, CDR1 is LGHNA and CDR2 is YSLEER. The CDR3 sequence is CASSQDWASGSYEQYF. In DNA form, the CDR3 reads TGCGCCAGCAGCCAAGATTGGGCTAGCGGATCCTACGAGCAGTACTTC.

The chain carries TRBV5-8 and TRBJ2-3; TRBD2 aligns across 9 bases. V lost 0 bases and J lost 6; bases outside the gene matches: 5. The CDR3 has 15 amino acids. Germline loops: CDR1 SGHTS, CDR2 YDEGEE. CDR3 bases: TGTGCCAGCAGCTTGGGCAGCGGGGGGCTCGATACGCAGTATTTT. Translated: CASSLGSGGLDTQYF.

This chain joins TRBV7-2 and TRBJ2-1; 7 positions match TRBD2. CDR3 length: 15 amino acids. Germline CDR1 and CDR2: SGHTA and FQGNSA. The V gene end was trimmed by 5 bases and the J gene end by 2 bases; junction bases not matched to a gene: 6. The DNA of the CDR3 is TGTGCCAGCAGCCCCCAGCGGGACGCCTACAATGAGCAGTTCTTC. Its protein product is CASSPQRDAYNEQFF.

The gene calls are TRBV5-1 and TRBJ2-3; D not certain. V was shortened by 4 bases and J by 2 bases, with 8 bases between the two germline ends. The CDR3 runs to 13 residues. CDR1 and CDR2 from the germline V gene are SGHRS and YFSETQ. The CDR3 region is CASSGGYTDTQYF. In DNA, the CDR3 is TGCGCCAGCAGCGGCGGATACACAGATACGCAGTATTTT. The complete variable domain, with remaining parts taken from reference TRBV5-1 and TRBJ2-3, reads KAGVTQTPRYLIKTRGQQVTLSCSPISGHRSVSWYQQTPGQGLQFLFEYFSETQRNKGNFPGRFSGRQFSNSRSEMNVSTLELGDSALYLCASSGGYTDTQYFGPGTRLTVL.

This clone appeared once. V usage is TRBV5-4 and J usage is TRBJ2-5, with D possibly TRBD2 on 6 matching bases. Germline V gene sequence: CDR1 SGHNT, CDR2 YYREEE (reference sequence). V was trimmed by 5 bases and J by 1 base, leaving 9 bases between them. This CDR3 has 13 residues. CDR3 protein: CASSRTIQETQYF. The CDR3 DNA reads TGTGCCAGCAGTCGGACTATCCAAGAGACCCAGTACTTC.

The chain recombines TRBV4-1 with TRBJ2-1; 8 bases line up with TRBD2. There are 16 residues in the CDR3. Germline lookup yields CDR1 MGHRA and CDR2 YSYEKL. Trimming at V came to 0 bases and at J to 4 bases, leaving 5 bases not matched to a gene. CDR3 sequence reads: CASSQDVLAEYNEQFF. The CDR3 DNA reads TGCGCCAGCAGCCAAGATGTACTAGCGGAATACAATGAGCAGTTCTTC.

The CDR3 loop is CASSQGAGTSAPREQFF. The CDR3 DNA reads TGTGCCAGCAGCCAGGGAGCCGGGACTAGCGCTCCAAGAGAGCAGTTCTTC. This sequence joins TRBV4-2 and TRBJ2-1; 10 nucleotides align to TRBD2. Germline CDR1 reads LGHNA; CDR2 reads YNFKEQ. V dropped 3 bases and J dropped 10; count of bases not matched to a gene: 15. The CDR3 is 17 amino acids.

J is TRBJ2-2 and V is TRBV4-3; a possible D gene is TRBD2 (5 bases). Germline V CDR1 and CDR2: LGHNA, YSLEER. The V and J ends lost 3 bases and 3 bases respectively, with 17 bases between them. This CDR3 spans 17 amino acids. CDR3 sequence: CASSQWARAGDTGELFF. The CDR3 coding sequence is TGCGCCAGCAGCCAGTGGGCTCGAGCCGGGGACACCGGGGAGCTGTTTTTT.

The V and J genes are TRBV7-9 and TRBJ1-2; possible D gene TRBD1, 6 bases. V was shortened by 1 base and J by 4 bases, with 7 bases between the two germline ends. The CDR3 is made up of 13 amino acids. Germline CDR1 and CDR2: SEHNR and FQNEAQ (reference sequence). CDR3 region: CASSLGQVYGYTF. As DNA, the CDR3 is TGTGCCAGCAGCTTAGGACAGGTCTATGGCTACACCTTC.

V is TRBV25-1 and J is TRBJ2-1, with 12 bases identical to TRBD2. V gave up 7 bases and J gave up 10 bases; unmatched junction bases: 11. This CDR3 contains 15 residues. Germline V gives CDR1 MGHDK, CDR2 SYGVNS. The CDR3 loop is CASNLAGGRVEEQFF. CDR3 coding DNA: TGTGCCAGCAACCTAGCGGGAGGGCGGGTTGAGGAGCAGTTCTTC.

The chain links TRBV18 to TRBJ2-7; possibly TRBD2 for D (6 bases). Looked up from germline, CDR1 is KGHSH and CDR2 is LQKENI. V was cut by 4 bases and J by 3 bases, with 13 bases left in between. The CDR3 runs 14 residues. This chain's CDR3 is CASSQTGVDYEQYF. CDR3 nucleotides: TGTGCCAGCTCACAAACGGGGGTGGACTACGAGCAGTACTTC.

This clone was observed a few times. The chain carries TRBV19 and TRBJ1-2; D may be TRBD1 (5 bases). The germline gives CDR1 LNHDA, CDR2 SQIVND (reference sequence). The germline V and J ends were trimmed by 6 bases and 5 bases, with 10 bases remaining between them. The CDR3 runs 12 residues. Here the CDR3 DNA reads TGTGCCAGTAGCCCAGGGTGGTATGGCTACACCTTC. Its protein is CASSPGWYGYTF.